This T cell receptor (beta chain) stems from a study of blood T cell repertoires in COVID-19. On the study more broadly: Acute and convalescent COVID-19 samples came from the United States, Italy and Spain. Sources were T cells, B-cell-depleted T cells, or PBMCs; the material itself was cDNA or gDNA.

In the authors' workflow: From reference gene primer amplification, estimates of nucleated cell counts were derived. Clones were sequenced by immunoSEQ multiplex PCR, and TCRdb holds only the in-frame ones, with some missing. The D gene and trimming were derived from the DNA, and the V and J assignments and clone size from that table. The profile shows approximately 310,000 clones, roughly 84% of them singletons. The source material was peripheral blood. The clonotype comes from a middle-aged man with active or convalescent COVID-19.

The CDR3 DNA reads TGTGCCAGCAGCGTTGGGACCCCAGGGGACGAAAAACTGTTTTTT. This gives the protein CASSVGTPGDEKLFF. This chain links TRBV7-9 with TRBJ1-4; possibly TRBD1 for D (6 bases). Germline V gene data show CDR1 as SEHNR and CDR2 as FQNEAQ (reference sequence). The CDR3 is 15 residues long. The V and J ends lost 5 bases and 8 bases respectively, with 18 bases between them.